Below are 24 T cell receptor beta chains sequenced from a single sample in a study of shared clonotypes between healthy human individuals (dated by TCRdb to 2018 to 2021). Library prep was done by the immunoSEQ multiplex PCR assay. TCRdb took over this immuneACCESS table, retaining in-frame rearrangements with V and J assigned. Such tables are incomplete; in checked studies, under half of the missing clones stem from an unresolved V gene, and the remainder is unexplained. This sample has about 530,000 clones in its table, and about 79% of those were observed once. The ten most abundant clones make up around 13% of the sample. Sequenced: PBMCs. These receptors originate from a woman in her thirties or forties in good health. Some clones in this sample may be carry-over from other donors' samples.

The J gene is TRBJ2-1, the V gene TRBV27, with D possibly matching TRBD2 (5 bases). The CDR3 has 15 residues. The germline gives CDR1 MNHEY, CDR2 SMNVEV (reference sequence). V was cut by 4 bases and J by 6 bases, with 16 bases left in between. The CDR3 DNA is TGTGCCAGCAGTTCGCGGGTGGATGGTCGCAATGAGCAGTTCTTC. This codes for CASSSRVDGRNEQFF.

The chain is built from TRBV10-3 and TRBJ1-1; no firm D call. Germline CDR1 and CDR2: ENHRY and SYGVKD. The CDR3 has 13 residues. The V gene lost 5 bases and the J gene lost 1 base, with 8 bases spanning the gap. DNA for the CDR3: TGTGCCATCAGTAAATATAGGAACACTGAAGCTTTCTTT. It codes for CAISKYRNTEAFF.

This clone was detected once. V is TRBV11-1 and J is TRBJ2-2, with 8 bases that match TRBD2. V lost 4 bases to trimming and J lost 7 bases; unmatched junction nucleotides: 14. The CDR3 is made up of 17 amino acids. The germline CDR1 and CDR2 sequences are SGHAT and FQDESV (reference sequence). The CDR3 loop is CASSSRELAGFGGELFF. The CDR3 DNA reads as TGTGCCAGCAGCTCAAGGGAGTTAGCGGGATTCGGCGGGGAGCTGTTTTTT. The variable domain in full, with the rest retrieved from reference TRBV11-1 and TRBJ2-2, is EAEVAQSPRYKITEKSQAVAFWCDPISGHATLYWYRQILGQGPELLVQFQDESVVDDSQLPKDRFSAERLKGVDSTLKIQPAELGDSAMYLCASSSRELAGFGGELFFGEGSRLTVL.

The V and J genes are TRBV4-1 and TRBJ2-1, with D perhaps TRBD2 (6 bases). Trimming left V 0 bases short and J 1 base short, with 13 bases between. The CDR3 is made up of 17 amino acids. CDR1 and CDR2 from the germline V gene are MGHRA and YSYEKL. CDR3 protein: CASSQDTGVGSYNEQFF. As DNA, the CDR3 is TGCGCCAGCAGCCAAGATACGGGAGTAGGGTCCTACAATGAGCAGTTCTTC.

Written as DNA, the CDR3 is TGTGCCTGGAGTGCTGACAGGGCCTACGAGCAGTACTTC. Translation gives CAWSADRAYEQYF. This rearrangement joins TRBV30 to TRBJ2-7; 7 nucleotides align to TRBD1. The V gene end was trimmed by 1 base and the J gene end by 2 bases; junction bases not matched to a gene: 2. This CDR3 is 13 amino acids long. Germline loops: CDR1 GTSNPN, CDR2 SVGIG (reference sequence).

This chain connects TRBV2 to TRBJ2-2; no reliable D call. The germline V and J ends were trimmed by 2 bases and 1 base, with 5 bases remaining between them. CDR3 size: 14 residues. Germline V gene lookup returns CDR1 SNHLY and CDR2 FYNNEI. CDR3 DNA: TGTGCCAGCAGTGAACAGGAGAACACCGGGGAGCTGTTTTTT. Its translation: CASSEQENTGELFF. The complete variable domain, with remaining parts taken from reference TRBV2 and TRBJ2-2, reads EPEVTQTPSHQVTQMGQEVILRCVPISNHLYFYWYRQILGQKVEFLVSFYNNEISEKSEIFDDQFSVERPDGSNFTLKIRSTKLEDSAMYFCASSEQENTGELFFGEGSRLTVL.

The rearrangement joins TRBV28 to TRBJ1-1; 9 bases agree with TRBD1. The J segment lost 3 bases and the V segment lost 5 bases, leaving 16 bases of the junction unmatched. This CDR3 spans 18 amino acids. From germline, CDR1 is MDHEN and CDR2 SYDVKM. The CDR3, as DNA: TGTGCCAGCAGTCACCCCCTTACAGGGGGCGTGTGGGACACTGAAGCTTTCTTT. Its translation: CASSHPLTGGVWDTEAFF.

J is TRBJ2-7 and V is TRBV29-1; possible D gene TRBD2, 7 bases. The DNA end is more similar to TRBJ2-5, so the J call may be wrong. The CDR3 extends over 15 amino acids. Per the germline V gene, CDR1 is SQVTM and CDR2 is ANQGSEA. CDR3 coding DNA: TGCAGCATGTCTAACTGGCAGCGGGACATAAAGACCCAGTACTTC. Translating it yields CSMSNWQRDIKTQYF.

This clone has only a few counts. The chain joins TRBV4-2 to TRBJ2-1, with TRBD2 matching over 8 bases. There are 17 residues in the CDR3. Germline V gene lookup returns CDR1 LGHNA and CDR2 YNFKEQ. V shed 2 bases and J 0 bases; nucleotides not matched to a gene: 6. CDR3 nucleotide sequence: TGTGCCAGCAGCCAACCTCACGGGGGGGTCTCCTACAATGAGCAGTTCTTC. It yields the protein CASSQPHGGVSYNEQFF.

The CDR3 sequence: CAISDPPSGSDEQFF. The CDR3 DNA is TGTGCCATCAGTGACCCCCCTAGCGGGAGTGACGAGCAGTTCTTC. This rearrangement joins TRBV10-3 to TRBJ2-1, with 10 positions matching TRBD2. The CDR3 totals 15 residues. With V trimmed by 3 bases and J by 10 bases, 9 bases remained unmatched. Germline CDR1 is ENHRY and CDR2 is SYGVKD.

This clone was seen more than once but under ten times. The rearrangement uses TRBV30 and TRBJ1-1; the D is unclear. This CDR3 region has 13 residues. Germline-derived CDR1 and CDR2 are GTSNPN and SVGIG (reference sequence). V was clipped by 0 bases and J by 5 bases, with 10 bases between them. The CDR3 DNA follows: TGTGCCTGGAGTGTGACCCTAGGAACTGAAGCTTTCTTT. Protein product: CAWSVTLGTEAFF.

This clone came up a few times. The genes are TRBV5-1 and TRBJ2-7; D gene ambiguous. Germline V CDR1 and CDR2: SGHRS, YFSETQ. This CDR3 is 13 amino acids long. V gave up 4 bases and J gave up 3 bases, with 11 bases separating them. Written as DNA, the CDR3 is TGCGCCAGCAGCGAGAACTTCAACTACGAGCAGTACTTC. Translation: CASSENFNYEQYF. The complete variable domain, with remaining parts taken from reference TRBV5-1 and TRBJ2-7, reads KAGVTQTPRYLIKTRGQQVTLSCSPISGHRSVSWYQQTPGQGLQFLFEYFSETQRNKGNFPGRFSGRQFSNSRSEMNVSTLELGDSALYLCASSENFNYEQYFGPGTRLTVT.

The chain combines TRBV27 with TRBJ1-1; 8 nucleotides align to TRBD1. The V segment lost 6 bases and the J segment 2 bases; nucleotides outside the gene matches: 8. Germline V gene sequence: CDR1 MNHEY, CDR2 SMNVEV (reference sequence). The CDR3 consists of 15 residues. CDR3: CASREHRGGNTEAFF. CDR3 nucleotide sequence: TGTGCCAGCAGGGAACACAGGGGGGGTAACACTGAAGCTTTCTTT.

The V call is TRBV18, the J call TRBJ2-2, with D possibly being TRBD2 (5 bases). V was shortened by 3 bases and J by 1 base, with 12 bases between the two germline ends. This CDR3 contains 16 residues. The germline V gene has CDR1 KGHSH and CDR2 LQKENI. CDR3 DNA: TGTGCCAGCTCACCGAGGGCAACCCTGAACACCGGGGAGCTGTTTTTT. Its translation: CASSPRATLNTGELFF.

This sequence joins TRBV2 and TRBJ1-5; perhaps TRBD1 as D (5 bases). There are 14 residues in the CDR3. Trimming pared 6 bases from V and 4 bases from J, leaving 13 bases between. CDR1 and CDR2 (germline): SNHLY, FYNNEI. Written as DNA, the CDR3 is TGTGCCAGCAGCGAGACAGCCAAGAATCAGCCCCAGCATTTT. It specifies CASSETAKNQPQHF.

The gene calls are TRBV6-6 and TRBJ1-1; no reliable D call. The CDR3 is 13 residues long. V lost 8 bases to trimming and J lost 3 bases, with 13 bases between them. The germline CDR1 and CDR2 sequences are MNHNY and SVGAGI (reference sequence). This CDR3 reads CASRSLLDTEAFF. As DNA, the CDR3 is TGTGCCAGCCGGTCGTTGTTAGACACTGAAGCTTTCTTT.

The rearrangement joins TRBV28 to TRBJ2-7; TRBD1 aligns across 7 bases. The CDR3 has 16 residues. The V gene end was trimmed by 3 bases and the J gene end by 0 bases; junction bases not matched to a gene: 8. CDR1 is MDHEN, CDR2 SYDVKM, per germline. CDR3 residues: CASSFSTGMSSYEQYF. The DNA of the CDR3 is TGTGCCAGCAGTTTCTCGACAGGGATGAGCTCCTACGAGCAGTACTTC.

This clone was detected only a few times. The CDR3 region is CASSYLGQGNEKLFF. CDR3 sequence (DNA): TGTGCCAGCAGTTACCTGGGACAGGGAAATGAAAAACTGTTTTTT. The chain carries TRBV6-6 and TRBJ1-4; TRBD1 matches 9 bases. The V segment lost 2 bases and the J segment 5 bases; nucleotides outside the gene matches: 3. This CDR3 contains 15 residues. The germline V gene encodes CDR1 MNHNY and CDR2 SVGAGI (reference sequence).

V gene TRBV4-2 combines with J gene TRBJ2-3, with D perhaps matching TRBD1 (5 bases). The germline V and J ends were trimmed by 4 bases and 0 bases, with 14 bases remaining between them. From germline, CDR1 is LGHNA and CDR2 YNFKEQ. The CDR3 runs 16 residues. The DNA for the CDR3 is TGTGCCAGCAGCCCCGCGGACAAGTCTAGCACAGATACGCAGTATTTT. Encoded protein: CASSPADKSSTDTQYF.

The rearrangement links TRBV27 to TRBJ1-2, with TRBD1 matching over 9 bases. The CDR3 sequence is 15 residues long. CDR1 MNHEY and CDR2 SMNVEV come from the germline V gene (reference sequence). V was pared by 5 bases and J by 7 bases, with 11 bases of the junction left unmatched. The CDR3 nucleotides read TGTGCCAGCAGTCAAACAGGGGGCGGTGAGGGTGGCTACACCTTC. Protein sequence: CASSQTGGGEGGYTF.

The chain has TRBV6-6 and TRBJ2-3; D may be TRBD2 (6 bases). The CDR3 consists of 14 residues. Germline values: CDR1 MNHNY, CDR2 SVGAGI (reference sequence). V was shortened by 6 bases and J by 2 bases, with 12 bases between the two germline ends. This chain's CDR3 is CASRDGLSTDTQYF. The CDR3 coding sequence is TGTGCCAGCAGAGACGGACTATCCACAGATACGCAGTATTTT.

V is TRBV2 and J is TRBJ2-1, with D perhaps TRBD1 (7 bases). V gave up 10 bases and J gave up 3 bases, with 13 bases separating them. The CDR3 is made up of 13 amino acids. The germline V gene encodes CDR1 SNHLY and CDR2 FYNNEI. Here the CDR3 DNA reads TGTGCCACCGCAGGGGGGTTCTACAATGAGCAGTTCTTC. Translation: CATAGGFYNEQFF.

The V and J genes are TRBV7-9 and TRBJ2-7; D uncertain. This CDR3 has 11 residues. The V end lost 3 bases, the J end lost 6 bases, and 6 bases lay between the germline ends. The germline CDR1 and CDR2 sequences are SEHNR and FQNEAQ (reference sequence). CDR3: CASSFRAEQYF. DNA for the CDR3: TGTGCCAGCAGCTTTAGGGCCGAGCAGTACTTC.

This sequence joins TRBV5-1 and TRBJ1-6, with D possibly matching TRBD1 (6 bases). V lost 0 bases and J 5 bases, leaving 9 bases between the germline ends. The CDR3 is 15 residues long. From germline, CDR1 is SGHRS and CDR2 YFSETQ. The CDR3 nucleotides read TGCGCCAGCAGCTTGGGTACAGGGAATAATTCACCCCTCCACTTT. It codes for CASSLGTGNNSPLHF.